The 11 T cell receptor beta chains below all came from one sample that was sequenced in a study of neurological immune-mediated disorders. One entry per CDR3 protein, called by TCRdb with MiXCR from the 5' RACE reads. In the table there are approximately 70,000 distinct CDR3 sequences, less than 4% of which are singletons. The sample was PBMCs. The origin of the receptors is a man in his thirties or forties with multiple sclerosis.

This clonotype was counted between two and nine times. The junction departs from germline at one end; a sequencing error may be responsible. This chain links TRBV6-5 with TRBJ1-5; 7 nucleotides agree with TRBD1. This CDR3 has 15 amino acids. Germline V gene sequence: CDR1 MNHEY, CDR2 SVGAGI. The CDR3 loop reads CASSFRWGQNQPQNF. The CDR3 nucleotides are TGTGCCAGCAGTTTCCGCTGGGGACAGAATCAGCCCCAGAATTTT.

This clonotype was counted many times. This chain connects TRBV25-1 to TRBJ1-1, with D tentatively TRBD1 (6 bases). V gave up 8 bases and J gave up 5 bases, with 15 bases separating them. This CDR3 is 13 amino acids long. In germline, CDR1 is MGHDK, CDR2 SYGVNS. CDR3: CASFGGPRTEAFF. Written as DNA, the CDR3 is TGTGCCAGCTTTGGGGGGCCTCGGACTGAAGCTTTCTTT.

Ten or more counts support this clonotype. J is TRBJ1-5 and V is TRBV20-1; D possibly corresponds to TRBD1 (6 bases). The CDR3 spans 14 residues. CDR1 is DFQATT, CDR2 SNEGSKA, per germline (reference sequence). Trimming left V 3 bases short and J 1 base short, with 10 bases between. CDR3 protein: CSASPTGSNQPQHF. In DNA form, the CDR3 reads TGCAGTGCTAGCCCGACAGGAAGCAATCAGCCCCAGCATTTT.

Ten or more counts support this clonotype. The J gene is TRBJ1-5, the V gene TRBV15; D remains ambiguous. This CDR3 has 12 amino acids. The V end lost 5 bases, the J end lost 7 bases, and 9 bases lay between the germline ends. CDR1 and CDR2 from the germline V gene are LNHNV and YYDKDF (reference sequence). CDR3: CATSSDFQPQHF. The CDR3 region has the DNA TGTGCCACCAGCTCAGATTTCCAGCCCCAGCATTTT.

This clonotype was picked up a small number of times. The chain couples TRBV20-1 to TRBJ2-5, with 8 bases lining up with TRBD1. The V gene end was trimmed by 3 bases and the J gene end by 5 bases; junction bases not matched to a gene: 8. Germline V gives CDR1 DFQATT, CDR2 SNEGSKA (reference sequence). This CDR3 region has 14 residues. The CDR3 spells CSARDATGGETQYF. The CDR3 coding sequence is TGCAGTGCTAGGGACGCCACAGGGGGGGAGACCCAGTACTTC.

This clonotype has a count of ten or more. V usage is TRBV5-6 and J usage is TRBJ1-2; D unclear. CDR1 and CDR2 (germline): SGHDT, YYEEEE. Trimming removed 4 bases at V and 7 bases at J, with 14 bases between. CDR3 size: 13 residues. The CDR3 protein is CASSPLFASGYTF. The DNA for the CDR3 is TGTGCCAGCAGCCCCCTTTTTGCGAGTGGCTACACCTTC.

With regard to this clonotype: This clone may be a read error of a much larger clone one base away. The genes are TRBV11-2 and TRBJ2-7; tentatively, D is TRBD1 or TRBD2 (5 bases each). Germline V gives CDR1 SGHAT, CDR2 FQNNGV. V was clipped by 8 bases and J by 7 bases, with 15 bases between them. The CDR3 is 12 residues long. CDR3 bases: TGTGCCAGCGGTTCCAGGGACCAAGAGCAGTACTTC. Its protein product is CASGSRDQEQYF.

This clonotype was counted many times. The genes are TRBV29-1 and TRBJ1-3, with 10 bases that match TRBD1. The CDR3 loop spans 16 amino acids. CDR1 and CDR2 from the germline V gene are SQVTM and ANQGSEA. The V segment lost 0 bases and the J segment 6 bases; nucleotides outside the gene matches: 8. CDR3 coding DNA: TGCAGCGTTGAAGACCGGGACAGGGGTTTCGCAAACACCATATATTTT. Protein sequence: CSVEDRDRGFANTIYF.

This clonotype was detected many times. The V call is TRBV5-1, the J call TRBJ2-3; TRBD2 matches at 9 bases. V shed 0 bases, J shed 2 bases, and the junction held 4 bases outside the gene matches. Per germline, CDR1 SGHRS and CDR2 YFSETQ. This CDR3 is 16 amino acids long. CDR3 region: CASSLGTSVYTDTQYF. Here the CDR3 DNA reads TGCGCCAGCAGCTTGGGGACTAGCGTGTACACAGATACGCAGTATTTT.

Many counts were recorded for this clonotype. The CDR3 reads CASSADEGSSPLHF. The CDR3 DNA follows: TGCGCCAGCAGCGCGGACGAGGGAAGTTCACCCCTCCACTTT. This chain links TRBV5-1 with TRBJ1-6; D not resolved. V was pared by 4 bases and J by 9 bases, with 14 bases between. CDR3 length: 14 residues. CDR1 is SGHRS, CDR2 YFSETQ, per germline. Combining the CDR3 with reference TRBV5-1 and TRBJ1-6 gives the whole variable domain KAGVTQTPRYLIKTRGQQVTLSCSPISGHRSVSWYQQTPGQGLQFLFEYFSETQRNKGNFPGRFSGRQFSNSRSEMNVSTLELGDSALYLCASSADEGSSPLHFGNGTRLTVT.

This clonotype was found many times. The chain recombines TRBV7-8 with TRBJ2-5, with 12 nucleotides matching TRBD2. This CDR3 spans 16 amino acids. V shed 4 bases, J shed 2 bases, and the junction held 5 bases outside the gene matches. Germline V gives CDR1 SGHVS, CDR2 FQNEAQ. The CDR3, as DNA: TGTGCCAGCAGCTACATAGGACTAGCGGGGCAAGAGACCCAGTACTTC. It codes for CASSYIGLAGQETQYF.